The 13 T cell receptor beta chains listed next were all sequenced from one sample in a study of neoadjuvant anti-PD-1 for oral cavity cancer. Time point reported: after neoadjuvant nivolumab, at surgical resection. Assay: immunoSEQ multiplex PCR; the TCRdb copy retains only in-frame clones and omits some. Counted here are over 30,000 clones, approximately 80% occurring once; the ten biggest clones make up around 3.1%. The sample was PBMCs, taken after nivolumab (anti-PD-1) treatment. The origin of the receptors is a person between 35 and 79 years old with oral cavity squamous cell carcinoma.

In its sample, this clone was seen once. The chain combines TRBV18 with TRBJ1-2; 7 bases agree with TRBD1. The ends lost 2 bases at V and 8 bases at J; junction bases unmatched: 8. Germline values: CDR1 KGHSH, CDR2 LQKENI. This CDR3 has 14 residues. CDR3 nucleotides: TGTGCCAGCTCACCAAGCGACAGGGTATACGGCTACACCTTC. Residues: CASSPSDRVYGYTF.

The V gene is TRBV7-9, the J gene TRBJ1-2; no clear D. Germline V gene data show CDR1 as SEHNR and CDR2 as FQNEAQ (reference sequence). CDR3 size: 12 residues. Trimming cost V 1 base and J 8 bases, with 8 bases left between them. CDR3 sequence: CASSLELGGYTF. The CDR3, as DNA: TGTGCCAGCAGCTTAGAGTTAGGAGGCTACACCTTC.

The V call is TRBV5-1, the J call TRBJ2-7; 9 nucleotides match TRBD1. Trimming took 4 bases from V and 3 from J; bases not matched to a gene: 5. CDR1 and CDR2 (germline): SGHRS, YFSETQ. This CDR3 contains 14 residues. The CDR3: CASSIGDRVYEQYF. The CDR3, as DNA: TGCGCCAGCAGCATCGGGGACAGGGTCTACGAGCAGTACTTC.

The rearrangement links TRBV18 to TRBJ2-2, with D possibly TRBD1 on 6 matching bases. This CDR3 has 17 residues. In germline, CDR1 is KGHSH, CDR2 LQKENI. The V end was cut by 0 bases, the J end by 3 bases, with 14 bases between. The CDR3 region has the DNA TGTGCCAGCTCACCACCTGCTTCGACAGGTGACACCGGGGAGCTGTTTTTT. Its protein product is CASSPPASTGDTGELFF.

The CDR3 here is CASSYSNSINTGELFF. In DNA, the CDR3 is TGTGCCAGCAGTTACTCGAACTCCATAAACACCGGGGAGCTGTTTTTT. J is TRBJ2-2 and V is TRBV6-5; no firm D call. Germline V gene data show CDR1 as MNHEY and CDR2 as SVGAGI. The CDR3 runs to 16 residues. V was clipped by 0 bases and J by 2 bases, with 10 bases between them.

This chain uses TRBV19 with TRBJ2-7, with TRBD2 as a possible D gene (5 bases). In germline, CDR1 is LNHDA, CDR2 SQIVND (reference sequence). This CDR3 is built from 13 residues. Trimming shortened V by 3 bases and J by 5 bases, and 11 bases separated the two germline ends. The CDR3 reads CASSIGLLDEQYF. The DNA for the CDR3 is TGTGCCAGTAGTATTGGACTGCTCGACGAGCAGTACTTC.

This sequence joins TRBV7-3 and TRBJ1-2; no clear D. V lost 5 bases and J 2 bases, leaving 9 bases between the germline ends. The CDR3 contains 13 residues. Per the germline V gene, CDR1 is SGHTA and CDR2 is FQGTGA. The CDR3 spells CASSLQPNYGYTF. For the CDR3, the DNA is TGTGCCAGCAGCCTCCAGCCCAACTATGGCTACACCTTC.

This clone appeared a single time. This chain joins TRBV19 and TRBJ2-1; D gene ambiguous. Looked up from germline, CDR1 is LNHDA and CDR2 is SQIVND (reference sequence). The CDR3 sequence is 15 residues long. The V end was cut by 5 bases, the J end by 1 base, with 12 bases between. In DNA, the CDR3 is TGTGCCAGTAGTCCGGACGGCAGTTCCTACAATGAGCAGTTCTTC. Amino acids: CASSPDGSSYNEQFF.

This rearrangement joins TRBV19 to TRBJ2-3; TRBD1 matches 7 bases. This CDR3 is built from 17 residues. Unmatched junction bases numbered 11, after V lost 2 bases and J lost 3 bases. CDR1 is LNHDA and CDR2 is SQIVND in the germline V gene (reference sequence). The CDR3 sequence is CASSIPRDREGTDTQYF. CDR3 nucleotide sequence: TGTGCCAGTAGTATACCCCGCGACAGGGAAGGGACAGATACGCAGTATTTT.

The gene calls are TRBV5-1 and TRBJ2-1; D is perhaps TRBD1 (5 bases). The CDR3 extends over 16 amino acids. Deletions cut 0 bases from V and 0 bases from J, with 10 bases between. Germline V gene sequence: CDR1 SGHRS, CDR2 YFSETQ. The CDR3 DNA is TGCGCCAGCAGCTTGGACAGGCCTACCTCCTACAATGAGCAGTTCTTC. Translation: CASSLDRPTSYNEQFF.

The rearrangement joins TRBV13 to TRBJ2-7; 7 bases fit TRBD2. The CDR3 runs to 13 residues. Germline CDR1 PRHDT, CDR2 FYEKMQ (reference sequence). J was trimmed by 2 bases and V by 2 bases; bases with no gene match: 0. The CDR3 loop is CASSLRGAYEQYF. In DNA, the CDR3 is TGTGCCAGCAGCTTACGGGGGGCCTACGAGCAGTACTTC.

In this sample, this clone turned up a few times. The chain links TRBV6-5 to TRBJ1-1, with 9 bases matching TRBD1. Germline CDR1 is MNHEY and CDR2 is SVGAGI. V lost 2 bases, J lost 3 bases, and 4 bases stayed unmatched. The CDR3 consists of 15 residues. The CDR3 DNA reads TGTGCCAGCAGTTACCGGGGACAGGGTTACACTGAAGCTTTCTTT. Its protein product is CASSYRGQGYTEAFF.

The sample holds one count of this clone. The rearrangement uses TRBV7-6 and TRBJ2-7, with 8 bases aligning to TRBD1. Germline V lookup: CDR1 SGHVS, CDR2 FNYEAQ. J lost 0 bases, V lost 5 bases, and 21 bases had no gene match. The CDR3 totals 20 residues. The CDR3 spells CASSLPSGQGTILNSYEQYF. The CDR3 DNA reads as TGTGCCAGCAGCCTACCGTCTGGACAGGGTACAATATTGAACTCCTACGAGCAGTACTTC.